The entry below describes one T cell receptor (beta chain). The antigen is unknown. Unique molecular identifiers featured in each of the TCR beta cDNA libraries. From the PCR reads, TCRdb called clonotypes with MiXCR, one entry per CDR3 protein. The data hold under 900,000 distinct CDR3 sequences, with approximately 50% observed a single time. These data originate in a study of post-analysis software for immune sequencing data. Background on the study: Several disease courses (relapsing-remitting, secondary progressive and progressive-relapsing) of multiple sclerosis were included.

Broader study findings: Elevated frequency relative to controls characterized four to six TRBV segments in patients, TRBV5-6, TRBV5-1 and TRBV20-1 among them. Multiple sclerosis was associated with a significant reduction in normalized Chao1 diversity relative to controls.

The germline V gene has CDR1 LGHDT and CDR2 YNNKEL (reference sequence). The V segment lost 4 bases and the J segment 6 bases; nucleotides outside the gene matches: 9. The length of the CDR3 is 15 residues. The gene calls are TRBV3-1 and TRBJ2-7, with TRBD1 matching 10 bases. The receptor was isolated from a girl under 18 with multiple sclerosis. Sequencing was carried out using blood. Here the CDR3 reads CASSPGQGEAFEQYF. The CDR3 nucleotides read TGTGCCAGCAGCCCTGGACAGGGGGAGGCCTTCGAGCAGTACTTC.